The 32 T cell receptor beta chains below were found in one sample sequenced in a study of T cell repertoires in cytomegalovirus infection. Using its own MiXCR run on the reads, TCRdb lists one record per CDR3 protein. Of about 320,000 distinct CDR3 sequences in the sample, 9.5% were seen once. The specimen was PBMCs. The receptors were sampled from a human donor in good health (CMV status not recorded). Some clones in this sample may be carry-over from other donors' samples.

The V and J genes are TRBV3-1 and TRBJ2-2, with 8 bases aligning to TRBD2. Per the germline V gene, CDR1 is LGHDT and CDR2 is YNNKEL (reference sequence). V trimming: 2 bases; J trimming: 5 bases; junction bases outside the gene matches: 10. This CDR3 is built from 17 residues. CDR3 protein: CASSQLPGLVRTGELFF. CDR3 DNA sequence: TGTGCCAGCAGCCAACTCCCGGGACTAGTCAGAACCGGGGAGCTGTTTTTT.

This clonotype was counted only a few times. The chain employs TRBV24-1 and TRBJ1-2, with D possibly matching TRBD1 (5 bases). The CDR3 covers 15 residues. The germline V and J ends were trimmed by 3 bases and 4 bases, with 14 bases remaining between them. CDR1 KGHDR and CDR2 SFDVKD come from the germline V gene. The CDR3 is CATSDPSGTVYGYTF. The CDR3 bases are TGTGCCACCAGTGATCCCTCTGGGACGGTCTATGGCTACACCTTC.

This rearrangement joins TRBV10-3 to TRBJ2-3; D gene ambiguous. Germline values: CDR1 ENHRY, CDR2 SYGVKD. The CDR3 contains 12 residues. V was pared by 3 bases and J by 0 bases, with 1 base between. This chain's CDR3 is CAISESTDTQYF. CDR3 sequence (DNA): TGTGCCATCAGTGAAAGCACAGATACGCAGTATTTT.

V usage is TRBV6-1 and J usage is TRBJ2-6; 10 nucleotides line up with TRBD1. CDR1 is MNHNS, CDR2 SASEGT, per germline. With V trimmed by 6 bases and J by 0 bases, 11 bases remained unmatched. This CDR3 is built from 19 residues. CDR3 residues: CASSPLRQGARSGANVLTF. The CDR3 DNA reads as TGTGCCAGCAGCCCTCTACGACAGGGGGCACGCTCTGGGGCCAACGTCCTGACTTTC.

This sequence joins TRBV5-4 and TRBJ2-7, with 11 bases identical to TRBD2. CDR3 length equals 15 residues. From germline, CDR1 is SGHNT and CDR2 YYREEE (reference sequence). Unmatched junction bases numbered 9, after V lost 5 bases and J lost 5 bases. This CDR3 is CASSLRLAGNHEQYF. The CDR3 bases are TGTGCCAGCAGTCTCAGACTAGCGGGGAACCACGAGCAGTACTTC.

This clonotype came up many times. CDR3 bases: TGTGCCAGCAGCTTAGATTCGGGGGTCAGCACAGATACGCAGTATTTT. Translated, it gives CASSLDSGVSTDTQYF. This chain connects TRBV7-2 to TRBJ2-3; a possible D gene is TRBD2 (6 bases). V lost 1 base and J 0 bases, leaving 11 bases between the germline ends. This CDR3 has 16 residues. Germline values: CDR1 SGHTA, CDR2 FQGNSA.

The chain employs TRBV20-1 and TRBJ2-5, with 8 bases fitting TRBD2. Germline V gene sequence: CDR1 DFQATT, CDR2 SNEGSKA (reference sequence). This CDR3 has 14 residues. V trimming: 3 bases; J trimming: 2 bases; junction bases outside the gene matches: 5. CDR3 sequence reads: CSASNGRGQETQYF. As DNA, the CDR3 is TGCAGTGCTAGCAACGGGAGGGGGCAAGAGACCCAGTACTTC.

There are many counts of this clonotype. CDR3 sequence: CASSSLPGQGADGYTF. The CDR3 region has the DNA TGTGCCAGCAGCTCTTTACCGGGACAGGGGGCGGATGGCTACACCTTC. The chain uses TRBV5-6 and TRBJ1-2; 12 bases are a match to TRBD1. The germline V gene has CDR1 SGHDT and CDR2 YYEEEE. Trimming cost V 3 bases and J 6 bases; bases outside gene matches: 9. CDR3 length: 16 amino acids.

In its sample, this clonotype was seen a few times. V gene TRBV6-1 combines with J gene TRBJ2-5; D is perhaps TRBD2 (5 bases). The CDR3 totals 13 residues. Per germline, CDR1 MNHNS and CDR2 SASEGT. V dropped 5 bases and J dropped 6 bases, with 13 bases sitting between them. CDR3 nucleotide sequence: TGTGCCAGCAGTCCCCCCGGGGAAAAGACCCAGTACTTC. Translating it yields CASSPPGEKTQYF.

The table lists this clonotype with many counts. This chain joins TRBV12-3 or TRBV12-4 and TRBJ1-5; no firm D call. V gave up 5 bases and J gave up 6 bases, with 8 bases separating them. The CDR3 totals 12 residues. CDR3 DNA: TGTGCCAGCAGTATATATGGTCAGCCCCAGCATTTT. Protein: CASSIYGQPQHF.

This clonotype was counted at least ten times. This chain uses TRBV7-6 with TRBJ2-7; D not resolved. CDR3 length: 12 residues. Germline V gives CDR1 SGHVS, CDR2 FNYEAQ. The V end was cut by 5 bases, the J end by 7 bases, with 12 bases between. In DNA form, the CDR3 reads TGTGCCAGCAGCCACGTGCCTTTTGAGCAGTACTTC. Translated: CASSHVPFEQYF.

This clonotype appeared a few times. The J gene is TRBJ1-1, the V gene TRBV20-1; a weak D match, TRBD1 (6 bases). Trimming removed 1 base from V and 1 base from J, with 22 bases in between. This CDR3 spans 18 amino acids. Germline V gene lookup returns CDR1 DFQATT and CDR2 SNEGSKA (reference sequence). Here the CDR3 reads CSARVGSSNQGRNTEAFF. The CDR3 DNA reads as TGCAGTGCTAGAGTAGGGAGTAGTAATCAGGGGCGGAACACTGAAGCTTTCTTT.

This clonotype was detected many times. V is TRBV7-2 and J is TRBJ1-1; 8 bases line up with TRBD1. J gave up 4 bases and V 5 bases, and 9 bases lay outside the gene matches. CDR1 SGHTA and CDR2 FQGNSA come from the germline V gene. The CDR3 consists of 15 residues. In nucleotides, the CDR3 is TGTGCCAGCAGCCCCCGACAGGGGTGGGCCACTGAAGCTTTCTTT. It specifies CASSPRQGWATEAFF.

The chain is built from TRBV20-1 and TRBJ2-7; TRBD2 aligns across 11 bases. Germline CDR1 reads DFQATT; CDR2 reads SNEGSKA (reference sequence). CDR3 length: 15 residues. V lost 4 bases to trimming and J lost 2 bases; unmatched junction nucleotides: 7. CDR3 region: CSATASGGPPYEQYF. As DNA, the CDR3 is TGCAGTGCTACCGCTAGCGGGGGGCCCCCCTACGAGCAGTACTTC.

This clonotype was detected many times. The chain has TRBV28 and TRBJ2-1, with D tentatively TRBD1 or TRBD2 (7 bases each). The CDR3 runs to 19 residues. Germline V gives CDR1 MDHEN, CDR2 SYDVKM. The ends were cut back, 5 bases at V and 5 bases at J, with 28 bases in the middle. Here the CDR3 DNA reads TGTGCCAGCAGTACATCCATTCGGCAGGGGGGGACCTTCGACAATGAGCAGTTCTTC. It encodes CASSTSIRQGGTFDNEQFF.

With regard to this clonotype: Just one base apart from a much larger clone, this may be a read error. The chain combines TRBV7-2 with TRBJ1-1; D call uncertain. Germline CDR1 is SGHTA and CDR2 is FQGNSA. V was trimmed by 5 bases and J by 7 bases, leaving 14 bases between them. This CDR3 is 13 amino acids long. In DNA, the CDR3 is TGTGCCAGCAGCCTAGAGTCAGCCGTTGAAGCTTTCTTT. Translation: CASSLESAVEAFF.

About this clonotype: This may stem from a read error, because a much larger clone lies one nucleotide away. The chain is built from TRBV7-8 and TRBJ1-3; 10 bases map to TRBD1. With V trimmed by 1 base and J by 2 bases, 11 bases remained unmatched. Germline CDR1 is SGHVS and CDR2 is FQNEAQ. This CDR3 has 19 amino acids. The CDR3 coding sequence is TGTGCCAGCAGCTTAGTGTCCCTTCCCGGGACAGGGGCTGGAAACACCATATATTTT. This codes for CASSLVSLPGTGAGNTIYF.

In this sample, this clonotype turned up a few times. The V call is TRBV20-1, the J call TRBJ2-7, with D possibly TRBD1 on 5 matching bases. V was shortened by 7 bases and J by 2 bases, with 15 bases between the two germline ends. Germline values: CDR1 DFQATT, CDR2 SNEGSKA (reference sequence). The CDR3 runs 13 residues. DNA for the CDR3: TGCAGTGTTAATGGTGCAGGGACCTACGAGCAGTACTTC. As protein: CSVNGAGTYEQYF.

This clonotype showed up many times. J is TRBJ2-7 and V is TRBV7-2, with D hard to call. CDR1 SGHTA and CDR2 FQGNSA come from the germline V gene. V was pared by 5 bases and J by 0 bases, with 8 bases between. The CDR3 consists of 13 residues. The CDR3, as DNA: TGTGCCAGCAGCACGGACCGCTCCTACGAGCAGTACTTC. This translates into CASSTDRSYEQYF. Together with reference TRBV7-2 and TRBJ2-7, the CDR3 gives the full variable domain: GAGVSQSPSNKVTEKGKDVELRCDPISGHTALYWYRQSLGQGLEFLIYFQGNSAPDKSGLPSDRFSAERTGGSVSTLTIQRTQQEDSAVYLCASSTDRSYEQYFGPGTRLTVT.

CDR3 region: CSVGTGRITGYTF. DNA of the CDR3: TGCAGCGTCGGAACAGGGCGTATTACTGGCTACACCTTC. This chain uses TRBV29-1 with TRBJ1-2; D is perhaps TRBD1 (6 bases). There are 13 residues in the CDR3. The V and J ends lost 6 bases and 7 bases respectively, with 18 bases between them. Germline values: CDR1 SQVTM, CDR2 ANQGSEA.

This clonotype was detected many times. The rearrangement joins TRBV7-3 to TRBJ2-4; 16 nucleotides align to TRBD2. The ends lost 4 bases at V and 3 bases at J; junction bases unmatched: 9. The CDR3 contains 19 residues. Per the germline V gene, CDR1 is SGHTA and CDR2 is FQGTGA. This chain's CDR3 is CASSSQGLAGGGHKNIQYF. The CDR3 DNA reads as TGTGCCAGCAGCTCCCAGGGACTAGCGGGGGGGGGACACAAAAACATTCAGTACTTC.

This clonotype has ten or more counts. The chain has TRBV28 and TRBJ2-4, with TRBD2 identical over 9 bases. V lost 4 bases, J lost 1 base, and 8 bases stayed unmatched. CDR1 is MDHEN, CDR2 SYDVKM, per germline. CDR3 length: 17 residues. The CDR3 bases are TGTGCCAGCAGTTCGATAGCGGGAGATGCGGCCAAAAACATTCAGTACTTC. It specifies CASSSIAGDAAKNIQYF.

This clonotype has at least ten counts. The rearrangement links TRBV5-4 to TRBJ1-2; 8 bases line up with TRBD1. Germline V lookup: CDR1 SGHNT, CDR2 YYREEE (reference sequence). With V trimmed by 4 bases and J by 4 bases, 9 bases remained unmatched. CDR3 length: 15 amino acids. The CDR3 is CASSPPDGTGYGYTF. The CDR3 DNA reads TGTGCCAGCAGCCCCCCAGACGGGACAGGCTATGGCTACACCTTC.

Ten or more counts support this clonotype. V is TRBV7-2 and J is TRBJ2-7; the match to TRBD1 covers 12 bases. Germline CDR1 reads SGHTA; CDR2 reads FQGNSA. This CDR3 has 15 amino acids. The ends lost 1 base at V and 6 bases at J; junction bases unmatched: 4. The CDR3 coding sequence is TGTGCCAGCAGCTTAGGAGGGACAGGGGGCTCCGAGCAGTACTTC. Residues: CASSLGGTGGSEQYF.

This clonotype was seen repeatedly, ten times or more. The rearrangement uses TRBV7-6 and TRBJ2-2; D remains ambiguous. The CDR3 sequence is 14 residues long. Looked up from germline, CDR1 is SGHVS and CDR2 is FNYEAQ. Trimming cost V 11 bases and J 3 bases, with 16 bases left between them. CDR3: CARLVGSDTGELFF. Here the CDR3 DNA reads TGTGCCCGCCTTGTTGGGTCGGACACCGGGGAGCTGTTTTTT. Drawing the rest from reference TRBV7-6 and TRBJ2-2, the complete variable domain is GAGVSQSPRYKVTKRGQDVALRCDPISGHVSLYWYRQALGQGPEFLTYFNYEAQQDKSGLPNDRFSAERPEGSISTLTIQRTEQRDSAMYRCARLVGSDTGELFFGEGSRLTVL.

Concerning this clonotype itself: A much larger clone lies one base from this, so it may be a read error. The chain couples TRBV19 to TRBJ2-4, with D possibly TRBD2 on 6 matching bases. This CDR3 is built from 17 residues. V was clipped by 3 bases and J by 9 bases, with 24 bases between them. Per germline, CDR1 LNHDA and CDR2 SQIVND (reference sequence). CDR3 nucleotides: TGTGCCAGTAGTATGATGGGTGGGGACTCCCGGGGAGCCATTCAGTACTTC. As protein: CASSMMGGDSRGAIQYF. The full variable domain, in which reference TRBV19 and TRBJ2-4 provide the parts outside the CDR3, is DGGITQSPKYLFRKEGQNVTLSCEQNLNHDAMYWYRQDPGQGLRLIYYSQIVNDFQKGDIAEGYSVSREKKESFPLTVTSAQKNPTAFYLCASSMMGGDSRGAIQYFGAGTRLSVL.

The rearrangement joins TRBV7-3 to TRBJ2-1, with 10 positions matching TRBD2. The ends lost 0 bases at V and 7 bases at J; junction bases unmatched: 6. CDR1 and CDR2 from the germline V gene are SGHTA and FQGTGA. The CDR3 is 16 residues long. CDR3 sequence: CASSLTGQRGGNEQFF. The CDR3 DNA reads as TGTGCCAGCAGCTTAACAGGGCAGCGGGGGGGGAATGAGCAGTTCTTC. Together with reference TRBV7-3 and TRBJ2-1, the CDR3 gives the full variable domain: GAGVSQTPSNKVTEKGKYVELRCDPISGHTALYWYRQSLGQGPEFLIYFQGTGAADDSGLPNDRFFAVRPEGSVSTLKIQRTERGDSAVYLCASSLTGQRGGNEQFFGPGTRLTVL.

There are a few counts of this clonotype. CDR3 amino acids: CASSSPRVGLLPRGELFF. DNA for the CDR3: TGTGCCAGCAGCTCCCCCCGTGTGGGACTCCTACCGAGGGGGGAGCTGTTTTTT. V usage is TRBV7-2 and J usage is TRBJ2-2, with a weak D call TRBD2 (6 bases). The CDR3 consists of 18 residues. V was cut by 4 bases and J by 8 bases, with 26 bases left in between. Germline CDR1 is SGHTA and CDR2 is FQGNSA.

At least ten counts were recorded for this clonotype. The rearrangement joins TRBV25-1 to TRBJ2-2; D is uncertain. Per the germline V gene, CDR1 is MGHDK and CDR2 is SYGVNS. CDR3 length equals 15 residues. The V end was cut by 4 bases, the J end by 13 bases, with 22 bases between. Here the CDR3 DNA reads TGTGCCAGCAGTGCGATATCAGGAGTTCACGATGGGCTGTTTTTT. Translated, it gives CASSAISGVHDGLFF.

This clonotype came up a few times. This chain links TRBV7-9 with TRBJ1-6; D is possibly TRBD1 (6 bases). CDR1 and CDR2 (germline): SEHNR, FQNEAQ (reference sequence). The CDR3 loop spans 16 amino acids. V was trimmed by 5 bases and J by 4 bases, leaving 15 bases between them. CDR3 DNA: TGTGCCAGCAGCCTGGGGGCGGGATTTTATAATTCACCCCTCCACTTT. Translating it yields CASSLGAGFYNSPLHF.

This clonotype was counted ten times or more. The chain employs TRBV15 and TRBJ2-5; 11 bases agree with TRBD2. The junction had 4 bases not matched to a gene; V was cut back by 8 bases and J by 5 bases. Per germline, CDR1 LNHNV and CDR2 YYDKDF (reference sequence). The CDR3 runs to 13 residues. Written as DNA, the CDR3 is TGTGCCACCCAGGGACTAGCGGTCGAGACCCAGTACTTC. Its protein is CATQGLAVETQYF. Based on the CDR3 plus reference TRBV15 and TRBJ2-5, the full variable domain is DAMVIQNPRYQVTQFGKPVTLSCSQTLNHNVMYWYQQKSSQAPKLLFHYYDKDFNNEADTPDNFQSRRPNTSFCFLDIRSPGLGDTAMYLCATQGLAVETQYFGPGTRLLVL.

The V and J genes are TRBV11-3 and TRBJ2-7; the D is unclear. The CDR3 length is 17 residues. Germline V CDR1 and CDR2: SGHNT, YENEEA. Deletions cut 5 bases from V and 4 bases from J, with 24 bases between. CDR3 DNA sequence: TGTGCCAGCAGCAACCCAGTGGGCAGGACGATAAGGTACGAGCAGTACTTC. Protein product: CASSNPVGRTIRYEQYF. Based on the CDR3 plus reference TRBV11-3 and TRBJ2-7, the full variable domain is EAGVVQSPRYKIIEKKQPVAFWCNPISGHNTLYWYLQNLGQGPELLIRYENEEAVDDSQLPKDRFSAERLKGVDSTLKIQPAELGDSAVYLCASSNPVGRTIRYEQYFGPGTRLTVT.